Here is one T cell receptor delta chain with its context. This clone appeared a few times. What this receptor recognizes is not known. It is likely a read error: a sequence one base away is far more abundant. Different DNA sequences within this sample yield the same CDR3. The data were obtained in a study of gammadelta T cells in human blood (dated by TCRdb to 2020 to 2022). Clipping removes 2 bases from V and 2 bases from J, with 8 as the unmatched junction base count. The germline V gene provides CDR1 GEAIGNYY and CDR2 EKD. The CDR3 runs 18 residues from the cysteine to the phenylalanine. Of all the DNA, just the CDR3 is kept, 54 bases in frame from base 1. Library construction relied on RT-PCR. This sample was sequenced with an Illumina MiSeq. TCRdb called clones from the public reads with CATT, and repeated DNA sequences were later combined into one row. The sample table records fewer than 2,500 delta-chain clones; less than 3.5% of these occur just once. Of the sample, about 20% falls within the top ten clones.

Beyond this particular receptor, the publication reports: The study reported that microbial exposure appeared to drive polyclonal expansion of innate gamma-delta T cells immediately after birth.

This sequence originates from a human fetus. Material for sequencing was Vgamma9Vdelta2 gamma-delta T cells from fetal blood. The rearrangement joined TRDV2 to TRDJ3; 7 bases in between match TRDD3. The CDR3 loop reads CACDKILGDTWDTRQMFF. The sequenced DNA: TGTGCCTGTGACAAAATACTAGGGGATACCTGGGACACCCGACAGATGTTTTTC.